The T cell receptor beta chain described here comes from a study of T cells in localized non-small cell lung cancer. Broader study findings: Tumor samples were not multi-region, leaving intratumor heterogeneity unexcluded.

The CDR3 totals 12 residues. V was trimmed by 4 bases and J by 6 bases, leaving 8 bases between them. Germline values: CDR1 LGHNA, CDR2 YNFKEQ. Here immunoSEQ multiplex PCR was the method, and the copy in TCRdb shows in-frame clones only, minus some. The table has roughly 20,000 clones, about nine tenths seen once. Of note for this clone: Its cognate antigen is unknown.

The sequence was obtained from a woman aged 40 to 75 with stage I lung adenocarcinoma. The sequenced sample was peripheral blood, obtained before any cancer treatment. The chain links TRBV4-2 to TRBJ2-3, with D possibly being TRBD1 or TRBD2 (5 bases each). Here the CDR3 DNA reads TGTGCCAGCAGCCTCGAGGGGGATACGCAGTATTTT. Translation gives CASSLEGDTQYF.